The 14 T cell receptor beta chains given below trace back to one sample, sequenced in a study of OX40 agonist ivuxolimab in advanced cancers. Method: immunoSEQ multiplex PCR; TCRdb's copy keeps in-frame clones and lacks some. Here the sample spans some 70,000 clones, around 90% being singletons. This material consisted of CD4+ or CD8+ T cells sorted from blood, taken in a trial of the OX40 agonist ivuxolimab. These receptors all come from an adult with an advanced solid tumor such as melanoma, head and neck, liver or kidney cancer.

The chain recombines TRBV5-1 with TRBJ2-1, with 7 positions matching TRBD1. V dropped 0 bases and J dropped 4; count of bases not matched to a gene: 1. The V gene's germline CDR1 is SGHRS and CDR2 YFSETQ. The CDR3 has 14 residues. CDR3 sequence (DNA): TGCGCCAGCAGCTTGGCGGGACAGTACAATGAGCAGTTCTTC. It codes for CASSLAGQYNEQFF.

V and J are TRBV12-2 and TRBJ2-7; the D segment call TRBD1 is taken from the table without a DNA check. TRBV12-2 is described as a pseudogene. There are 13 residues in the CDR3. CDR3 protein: CASRTASRYEQYF. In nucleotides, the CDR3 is TGTGCAAGTCGCACAGCCAGCCGTTACGAGCAGTACTTC.

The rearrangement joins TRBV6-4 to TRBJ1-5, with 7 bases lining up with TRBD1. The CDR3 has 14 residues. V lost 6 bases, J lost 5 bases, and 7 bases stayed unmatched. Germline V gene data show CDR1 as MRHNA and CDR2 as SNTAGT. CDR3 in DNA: TGTGCCAGCAGGGTGACAGGGCCGGATCAGCCCCAGCATTTT. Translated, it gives CASRVTGPDQPQHF.

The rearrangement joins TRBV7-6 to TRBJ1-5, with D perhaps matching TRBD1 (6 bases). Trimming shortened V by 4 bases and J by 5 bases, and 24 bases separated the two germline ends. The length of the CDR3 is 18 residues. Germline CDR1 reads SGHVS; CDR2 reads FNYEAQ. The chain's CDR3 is CASSSLSPTGTTYQPQHF. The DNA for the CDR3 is TGTGCCAGCAGCTCCCTATCCCCTACAGGGACGACGTATCAGCCCCAGCATTTT.

Written as DNA, the CDR3 is TGTGCCAGCTCGGTCCGTTTCTCCGCCACAATCTACGAGCAGTACTTC. Translation gives CASSVRFSATIYEQYF. This sequence joins TRBV18 and TRBJ2-5; D call uncertain. TRBJ2-7 explains the end of the DNA better; the J call may be wrong. The CDR3 contains 16 residues. CDR1 and CDR2 from the germline V gene are KGHSH and LQKENI.

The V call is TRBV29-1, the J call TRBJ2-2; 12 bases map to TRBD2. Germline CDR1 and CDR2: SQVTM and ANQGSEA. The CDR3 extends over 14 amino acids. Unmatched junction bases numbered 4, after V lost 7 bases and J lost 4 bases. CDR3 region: CSGETSGGTGELFF. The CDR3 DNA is TGCAGCGGGGAGACTAGCGGGGGCACCGGGGAGCTGTTTTTT.

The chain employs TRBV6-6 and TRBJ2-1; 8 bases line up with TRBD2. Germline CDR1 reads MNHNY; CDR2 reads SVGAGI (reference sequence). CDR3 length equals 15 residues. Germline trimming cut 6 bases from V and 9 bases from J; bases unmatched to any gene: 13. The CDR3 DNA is TGTGCCAGCAGACAAAATGCGGGGGGCGGGGCTGAGCAGTTCTTC. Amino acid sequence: CASRQNAGGGAEQFF.

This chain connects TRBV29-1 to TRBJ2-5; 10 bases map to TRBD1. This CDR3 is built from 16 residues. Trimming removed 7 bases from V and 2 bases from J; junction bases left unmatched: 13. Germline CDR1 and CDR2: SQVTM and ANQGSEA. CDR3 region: CSARPRGQGRQETQYF. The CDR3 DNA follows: TGCAGCGCGCGGCCCCGGGGACAGGGGAGGCAAGAGACCCAGTACTTC.

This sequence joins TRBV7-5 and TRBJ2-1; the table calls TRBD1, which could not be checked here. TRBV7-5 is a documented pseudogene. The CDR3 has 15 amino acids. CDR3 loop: CARSPGRDTYNEQFF. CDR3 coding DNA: TGTGCCAGAAGCCCCGGACGGGACACCTACAATGAGCAGTTCTTC.

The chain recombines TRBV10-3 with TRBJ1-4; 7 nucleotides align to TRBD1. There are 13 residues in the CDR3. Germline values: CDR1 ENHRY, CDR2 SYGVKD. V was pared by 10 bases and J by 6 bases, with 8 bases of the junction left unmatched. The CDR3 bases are TGTGCCACCAGAGGGGGCTCTGATGAAAAACTGTTTTTT. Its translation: CATRGGSDEKLFF.

CDR3 residues: CSVRGVETQYF. The CDR3 region has the DNA TGCAGCGTCCGGGGGGTAGAGACCCAGTACTTC. The V call is TRBV29-1, the J call TRBJ2-5; 7 nucleotides line up with TRBD2. CDR3 length: 11 amino acids. The germline V gene has CDR1 SQVTM and CDR2 ANQGSEA. Germline trimming cut 6 bases from V and 4 bases from J; bases unmatched to any gene: 2.

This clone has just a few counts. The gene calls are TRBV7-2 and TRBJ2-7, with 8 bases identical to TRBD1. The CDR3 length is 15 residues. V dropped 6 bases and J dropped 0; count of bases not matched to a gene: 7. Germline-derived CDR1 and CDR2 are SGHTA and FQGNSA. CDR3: CASSFGQGPSYEQYF. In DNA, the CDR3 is TGTGCCAGCAGTTTTGGACAGGGTCCCTCCTACGAGCAGTACTTC.

CDR3 sequence (DNA): TGTGCCAGCAGAGTAGCGGGGGCGAAGCAAGAGACCCAGTACTTC. This encodes CASRVAGAKQETQYF. The V gene is TRBV6-5, the J gene TRBJ2-5, with 9 bases identical to TRBD2. The V gene's germline CDR1 is MNHEY and CDR2 SVGAGI. V was pared by 6 bases and J by 2 bases, with 7 bases of the junction left unmatched. The CDR3 runs to 15 residues.

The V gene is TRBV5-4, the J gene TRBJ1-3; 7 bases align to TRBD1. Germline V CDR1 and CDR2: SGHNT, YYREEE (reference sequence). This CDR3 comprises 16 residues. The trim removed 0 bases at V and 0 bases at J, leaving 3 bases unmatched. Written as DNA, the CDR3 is TGTGCCAGCAGCTTGGCAGGGGGGCCCTCTGGAAACACCATATATTTT. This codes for CASSLAGGPSGNTIYF.